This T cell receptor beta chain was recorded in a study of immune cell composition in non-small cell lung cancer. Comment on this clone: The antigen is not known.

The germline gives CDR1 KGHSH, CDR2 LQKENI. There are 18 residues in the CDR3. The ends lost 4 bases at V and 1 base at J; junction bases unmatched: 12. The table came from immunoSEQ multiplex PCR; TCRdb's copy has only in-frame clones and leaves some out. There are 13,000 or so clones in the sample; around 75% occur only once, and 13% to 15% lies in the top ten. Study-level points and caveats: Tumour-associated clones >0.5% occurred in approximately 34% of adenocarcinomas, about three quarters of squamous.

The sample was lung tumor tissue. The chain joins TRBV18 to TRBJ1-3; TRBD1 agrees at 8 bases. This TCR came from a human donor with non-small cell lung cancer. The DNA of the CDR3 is TGTGCCAGCTCACAAATCGCCGGACAGGGCTTGTCTGGAAACACCATATATTTT. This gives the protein CASSQIAGQGLSGNTIYF. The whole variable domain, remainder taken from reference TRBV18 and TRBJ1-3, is NAGVMQNPRHLVRRRGQEARLRCSPMKGHSHVYWYRQLPEEGLKFMVYLQKENIIDESGMPKERFSAEFPKEGPSILRIQQVVRGDSAAYFCASSQIAGQGLSGNTIYFGEGSWLTVV.